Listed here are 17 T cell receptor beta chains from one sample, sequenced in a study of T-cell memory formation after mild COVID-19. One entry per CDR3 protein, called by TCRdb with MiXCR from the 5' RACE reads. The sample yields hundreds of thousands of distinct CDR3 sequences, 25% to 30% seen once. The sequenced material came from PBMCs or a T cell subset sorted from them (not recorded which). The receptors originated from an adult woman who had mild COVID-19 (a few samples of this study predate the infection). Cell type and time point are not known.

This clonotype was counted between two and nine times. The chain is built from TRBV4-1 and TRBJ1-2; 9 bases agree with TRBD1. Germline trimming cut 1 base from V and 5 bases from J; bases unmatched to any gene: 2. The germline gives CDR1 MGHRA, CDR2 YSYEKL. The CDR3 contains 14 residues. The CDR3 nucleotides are TGCGCCAGCAGCCAAGCAGGACAGGGGTATGGCTACACCTTC. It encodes CASSQAGQGYGYTF.

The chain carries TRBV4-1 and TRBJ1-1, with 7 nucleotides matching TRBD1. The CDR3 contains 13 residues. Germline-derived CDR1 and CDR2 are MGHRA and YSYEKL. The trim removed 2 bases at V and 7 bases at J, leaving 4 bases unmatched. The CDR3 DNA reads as TGCGCCAGCAGCCAATGGACAGGATTTGAAGCTTTCTTT. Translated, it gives CASSQWTGFEAFF.

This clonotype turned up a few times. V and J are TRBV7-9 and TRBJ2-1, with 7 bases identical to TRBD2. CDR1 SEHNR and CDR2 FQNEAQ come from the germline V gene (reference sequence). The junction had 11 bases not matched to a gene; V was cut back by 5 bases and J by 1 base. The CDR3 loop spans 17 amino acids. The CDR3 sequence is CASSIPRGVRSYNEQFF. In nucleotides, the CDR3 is TGTGCCAGCAGCATCCCCCGGGGGGTTAGGTCCTACAATGAGCAGTTCTTC.

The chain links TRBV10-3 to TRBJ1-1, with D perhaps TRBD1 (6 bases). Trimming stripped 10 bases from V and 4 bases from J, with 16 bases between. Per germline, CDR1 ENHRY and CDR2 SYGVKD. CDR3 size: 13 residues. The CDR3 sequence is CATQTGTSTEAFF. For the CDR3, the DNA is TGTGCCACGCAAACAGGGACTAGCACTGAAGCTTTCTTT.

The CDR3 sequence is CAISYTDLKVSYEQYF. The DNA of the CDR3 is TGTGCCATCAGTTACACGGACCTCAAGGTCTCCTACGAGCAGTACTTC. The V gene is TRBV10-3, the J gene TRBJ2-7, with D uncertain. The V and J ends lost 5 bases and 0 bases respectively, with 17 bases between them. Germline values: CDR1 ENHRY, CDR2 SYGVKD. The CDR3 is 16 residues long.

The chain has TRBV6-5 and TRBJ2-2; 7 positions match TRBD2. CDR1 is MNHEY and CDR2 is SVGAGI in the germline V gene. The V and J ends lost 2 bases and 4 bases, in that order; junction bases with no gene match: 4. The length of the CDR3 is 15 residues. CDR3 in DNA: TGTGCCAGCAGTTACACCGGGACTACCACCGGGGAGCTGTTTTTT. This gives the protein CASSYTGTTTGELFF.

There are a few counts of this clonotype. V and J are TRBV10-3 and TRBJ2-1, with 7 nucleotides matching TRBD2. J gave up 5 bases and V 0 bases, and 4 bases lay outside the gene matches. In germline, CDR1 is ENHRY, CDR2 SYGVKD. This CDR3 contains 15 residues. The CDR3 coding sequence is TGTGCCATCAGTGAGTCGGCTAGCGGACACAATGAGCAGTTCTTC. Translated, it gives CAISESASGHNEQFF.

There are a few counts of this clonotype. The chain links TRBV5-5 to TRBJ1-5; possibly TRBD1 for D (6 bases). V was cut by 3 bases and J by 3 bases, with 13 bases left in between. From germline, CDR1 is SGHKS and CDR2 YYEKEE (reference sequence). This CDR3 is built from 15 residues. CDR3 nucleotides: TGTGCCAGCAGCTGGGAACAGGGTACCAATCAGCCCCAGCATTTT. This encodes CASSWEQGTNQPQHF.

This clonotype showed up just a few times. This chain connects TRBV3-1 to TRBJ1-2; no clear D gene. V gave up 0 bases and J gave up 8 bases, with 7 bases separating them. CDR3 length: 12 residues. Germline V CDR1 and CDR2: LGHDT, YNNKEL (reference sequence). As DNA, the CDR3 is TGTGCCAGCAGCCAAGAACAGAGGGGCTACACCTTC. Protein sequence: CASSQEQRGYTF. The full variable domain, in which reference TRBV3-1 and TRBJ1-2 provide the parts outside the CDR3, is DTAVSQTPKYLVTQMGNDKSIKCEQNLGHDTMYWYKQDSKKFLKIMFSYNNKELIINETVPNRFSPKSPDKAHLNLHINSLELGDSAVYFCASSQEQRGYTFGSGTRLTVV.

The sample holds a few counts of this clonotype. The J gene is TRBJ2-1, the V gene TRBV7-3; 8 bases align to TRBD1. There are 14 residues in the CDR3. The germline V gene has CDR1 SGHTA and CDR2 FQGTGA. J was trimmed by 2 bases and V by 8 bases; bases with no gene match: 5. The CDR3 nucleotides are TGTGCCAGCGCGGGGACAGGAGCCTACAATGAGCAGTTCTTC. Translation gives CASAGTGAYNEQFF.

CDR3 in amino acids: CSVRGQPYNEQFF. The CDR3, as DNA: TGCAGCGTACGAGGACAACCCTACAATGAGCAGTTCTTC. The chain is built from TRBV29-1 and TRBJ2-1; tentative D call: TRBD1 (5 bases). V lost 6 bases, J lost 2 bases, and 11 bases lay in between. The CDR3 extends over 13 amino acids. Per germline, CDR1 SQVTM and CDR2 ANQGSEA.

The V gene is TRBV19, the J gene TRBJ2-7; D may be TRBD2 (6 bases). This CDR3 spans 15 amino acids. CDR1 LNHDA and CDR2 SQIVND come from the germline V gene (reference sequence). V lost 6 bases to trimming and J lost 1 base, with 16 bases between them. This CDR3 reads CASRETPAGSYEQYF. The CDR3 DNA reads TGTGCCAGTAGGGAGACTCCCGCGGGGTCCTACGAGCAGTACTTC.

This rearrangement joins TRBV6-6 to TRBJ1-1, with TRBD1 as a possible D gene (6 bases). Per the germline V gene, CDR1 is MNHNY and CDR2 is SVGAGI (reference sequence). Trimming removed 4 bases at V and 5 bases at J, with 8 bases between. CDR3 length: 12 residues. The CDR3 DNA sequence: TGTGCCAGCAGTTCCGACAGGACTGAAGCTTTCTTT. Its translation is CASSSDRTEAFF.

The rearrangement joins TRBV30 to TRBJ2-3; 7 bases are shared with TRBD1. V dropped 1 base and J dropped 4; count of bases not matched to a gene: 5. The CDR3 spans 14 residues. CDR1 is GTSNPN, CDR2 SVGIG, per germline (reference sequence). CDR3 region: CAWSATTGADTQYF. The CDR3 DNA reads TGTGCCTGGAGTGCCACCACAGGGGCAGATACGCAGTATTTT.

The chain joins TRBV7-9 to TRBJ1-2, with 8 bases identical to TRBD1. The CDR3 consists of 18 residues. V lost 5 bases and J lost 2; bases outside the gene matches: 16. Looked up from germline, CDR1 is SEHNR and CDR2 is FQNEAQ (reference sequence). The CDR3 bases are TGTGCCAGCAGCCGGAGTGTGGGGCAGGGGGCATCCAACTATGGCTACACCTTC. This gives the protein CASSRSVGQGASNYGYTF.

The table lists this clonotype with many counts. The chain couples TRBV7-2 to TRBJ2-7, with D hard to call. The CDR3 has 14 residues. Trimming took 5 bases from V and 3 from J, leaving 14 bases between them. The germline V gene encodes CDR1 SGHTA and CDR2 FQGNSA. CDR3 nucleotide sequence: TGTGCCAGCAGCCTTACCGGGCCCTACTACGAGCAGTACTTC. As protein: CASSLTGPYYEQYF.

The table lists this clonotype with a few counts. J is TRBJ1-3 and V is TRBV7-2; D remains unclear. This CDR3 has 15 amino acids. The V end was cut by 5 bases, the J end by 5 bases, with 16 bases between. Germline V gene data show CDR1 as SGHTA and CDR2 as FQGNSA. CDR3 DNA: TGTGCCAGCAGCCCAGACAAGGGCCATCGAAACACCATATATTTT. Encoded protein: CASSPDKGHRNTIYF. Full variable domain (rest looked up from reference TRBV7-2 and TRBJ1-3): GAGVSQSPSNKVTEKGKDVELRCDPISGHTALYWYRQSLGQGLEFLIYFQGNSAPDKSGLPSDRFSAERTGGSVSTLTIQRTQQEDSAVYLCASSPDKGHRNTIYFGEGSWLTVV.